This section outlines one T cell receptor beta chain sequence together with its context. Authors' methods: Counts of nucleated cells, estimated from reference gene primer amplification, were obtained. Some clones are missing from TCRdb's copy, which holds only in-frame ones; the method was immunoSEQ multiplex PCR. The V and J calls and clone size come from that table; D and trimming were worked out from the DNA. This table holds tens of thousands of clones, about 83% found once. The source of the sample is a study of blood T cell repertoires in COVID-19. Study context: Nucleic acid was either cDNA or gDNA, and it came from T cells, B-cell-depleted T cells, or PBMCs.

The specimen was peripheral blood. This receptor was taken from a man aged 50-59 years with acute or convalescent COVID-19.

CDR3 region: CASSFWTGFRVMESSYEQYF. The CDR3 coding sequence is TGTGCCAGCAGTTTCTGGACAGGGTTTCGTGTAATGGAGAGCTCCTACGAGCAGTACTTC. V gene TRBV28 combines with J gene TRBJ2-7, with TRBD1 matching 8 bases. CDR3 length: 20 residues. Per germline, CDR1 MDHEN and CDR2 SYDVKM. J gave up 0 bases and V 3 bases, and 19 bases lay outside the gene matches.